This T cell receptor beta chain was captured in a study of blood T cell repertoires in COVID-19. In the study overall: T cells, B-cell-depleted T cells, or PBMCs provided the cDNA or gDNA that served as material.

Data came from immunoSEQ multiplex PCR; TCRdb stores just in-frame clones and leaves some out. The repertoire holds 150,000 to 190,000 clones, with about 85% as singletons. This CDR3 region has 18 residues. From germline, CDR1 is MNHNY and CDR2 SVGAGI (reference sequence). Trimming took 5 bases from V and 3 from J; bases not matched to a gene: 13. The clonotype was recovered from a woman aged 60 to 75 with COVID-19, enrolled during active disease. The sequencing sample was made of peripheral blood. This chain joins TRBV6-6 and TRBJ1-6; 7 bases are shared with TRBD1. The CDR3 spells CASSPPRGTALYNSPLHF. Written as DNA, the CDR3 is TGTGCCAGCAGTCCCCCAAGGGGGACAGCCCTCTATAATTCACCCCTCCACTTT.